The clone carrying this TCR beta chain was counted ten times or more. These data belong to a study of T cells in Graves' hyperthyroidism and ophthalmopathy. Trimming shortened V by 4 bases and J by 8 bases, and 14 bases separated the two germline ends. The CDR3 has 13 amino acids. Per the germline V gene, CDR1 is SGHRS and CDR2 is YFSETQ. Amplification of TCR beta CDR3 regions was performed using RNA transcripts as template. The HTBI primer set served for first-round RT-PCR of the TCR CDR3. TCRdb called the multiplex PCR reads again in MiXCR, with one record for every CDR3 protein. This table has approximately 700,000 distinct CDR3 sequences, about a sixth appearing once.

The gene calls are TRBV5-1 and TRBJ2-3; D remains ambiguous. The sequence derives from a man aged 18 to 29 with Graves' hyperthyroidism. The material sequenced was blood. The CDR3 bases are TGCGCCAGCAGCCCCGACCCCTCGGGTACGCAGTATTTT. Its translation is CASSPDPSGTQYF.